The present T cell receptor (beta chain) was sequenced within a study of healthy donors' naive CD4 and CD8 T cells. Study background: Donors came from three age groups: 20-25, 40-50 and 60-70 years. Findings of the study overall: Bulk sequencing left alpha and beta chains unpaired. About 13% of CD4/CD8 propensity variance appeared explained by V, J and CDR3 charge.

This clonotype was detected a few times. Its antigen is unidentified. The germline V gene encodes CDR1 MNHEY and CDR2 SVGAGI. This CDR3 contains 16 residues. The germline V and J ends were trimmed by 2 bases and 0 bases, with 14 bases remaining between them. A linear amplification protocol produced the TCR libraries from around 500 ng of total RNA. TCRdb itself ran the reads through MiXCR, one entry per CDR3 protein. The sample includes 180,000 or so distinct CDR3 sequences, over 60% of them seen just once. The specimen was naive CD4+ and CD8+ T cells sorted from blood, pooled from several donors. The chain has TRBV6-5 and TRBJ2-7, with D perhaps TRBD2 (5 bases). The receptor's source is a pool of human donors in good health; the sample pools cells from several healthy donors. The CDR3: CASSYSAGRSSYEQYF. DNA for the CDR3: TGTGCCAGCAGTTACAGCGCGGGTAGGAGCTCCTACGAGCAGTACTTC.